Presented here are 2 T cell receptor beta chains from one specimen sequenced in a study of blood T cell repertoires in COVID-19. Clones were read by immunoSEQ multiplex PCR, and TCRdb kept only the in-frame ones, dropping some. Altogether a few hundred thousand clones are present, 85% being singletons, with the ten largest covering around 6.9%. The sample consisted of peripheral blood. The receptor set was obtained from a human donor in a cohort sampled during active COVID-19.

This clone appeared a few times. Just one base apart from a much larger clone, this may be a read error. The chain has TRBV10-1 and TRBJ2-2; 8 nucleotides agree with TRBD1. Germline CDR1 is WNHNN and CDR2 is SYGVQD (reference sequence). Germline trimming cut 3 bases from V and 4 bases from J; bases unmatched to any gene: 1. CDR3 size: 14 residues. CDR3 loop: CASSDGQGTGELFF. CDR3 nucleotides: TGCGCCAGCAGTGACGGACAGGGCACCGGGGAGCTGTTTTTT.

The gene calls are TRBV19 and TRBJ2-2, with D perhaps matching TRBD1 (6 bases). The CDR3 has 16 residues. Germline values: CDR1 LNHDA, CDR2 SQIVND (reference sequence). With 2 bases removed from V and 2 bases from J, the gap between germline ends came to 12 bases. The CDR3 loop reads CASSIISGTNTGELFF. The CDR3 DNA is TGTGCCAGTAGTATAATTTCCGGGACAAACACCGGGGAGCTGTTTTTT.